This T cell receptor beta chain was observed in a study of response to subunit inactivated influenza vaccine. TCRdb re-analysed the RT-PCR reads in MiXCR, keeping a single row per CDR3 protein. The data show 500,000 to 750,000 distinct CDR3 sequences, about 14% seen once. This clonotype was seen ten or more times. CDR1 SGHTA and CDR2 FQGNSA come from the germline V gene. CDR3 size: 12 residues. V lost 6 bases to trimming and J lost 8 bases, with 12 bases between them. The chain is built from TRBV7-2 and TRBJ2-3; D perhaps matches TRBD2 (6 bases). The TCR was taken from a man between 50 and 59 years old who received an inactivated influenza vaccine. The sequenced sample was PBMCs from blood, obtained 11 to 12 days after vaccination. CDR3 sequence: CASRPASATQYF. The CDR3 bases are TGTGCCAGCAGGCCTGCTAGCGCTACGCAGTATTTT.